Presented here are 3 T cell receptor beta chains from one specimen sequenced in a study of T cells in Graves' hyperthyroidism and ophthalmopathy. Researchers amplified the TCR beta CDR3 regions from RNA transcripts. TCR CDR3 underwent first-round RT-PCR with the HTBI primer set. TCRdb processed the multiplex PCR reads anew with MiXCR; each CDR3 protein has one entry. The sample consists of around 440,000 distinct CDR3 sequences, about a sixth of them appearing once. The sample was blood. The origin of the receptors is a woman between 18 and 29 years old with Graves' hyperthyroidism.

In its sample, this clonotype was seen many times. The rearrangement joins TRBV5-1 to TRBJ2-1; 12 nucleotides match TRBD2. This CDR3 is built from 17 residues. J lost 0 bases, V lost 3 bases, and 4 bases had no gene match. Germline-derived CDR1 and CDR2 are SGHRS and YFSETQ. The CDR3 sequence: CASSSGLAGSSYNEQFF. CDR3 DNA: TGCGCCAGCAGCTCCGGACTAGCGGGAAGCTCCTACAATGAGCAGTTCTTC.

The chain joins TRBV27 to TRBJ1-4; 7 bases agree with TRBD1. Germline-derived CDR1 and CDR2 are MNHEY and SMNVEV (reference sequence). J lost 8 bases, V lost 0 bases, and 9 bases had no gene match. This CDR3 contains 16 residues. The CDR3 loop reads CASSLSFQGVAEKLFF. In DNA form, the CDR3 reads TGTGCCAGCAGTTTATCCTTTCAGGGGGTTGCGGAAAAACTGTTTTTT.

This clonotype was recorded a few times. This chain uses TRBV29-1 with TRBJ2-3; TRBD1 matches at 8 bases. CDR1 SQVTM and CDR2 ANQGSEA come from the germline V gene. Losses at the gene ends were 5 bases for V and 4 bases for J; bases not matched to a gene: 8. The CDR3 sequence is 14 residues long. The CDR3 is CSVQGQGHPDTQYF. CDR3 in DNA: TGCAGCGTTCAAGGACAGGGTCATCCAGATACGCAGTATTTT.